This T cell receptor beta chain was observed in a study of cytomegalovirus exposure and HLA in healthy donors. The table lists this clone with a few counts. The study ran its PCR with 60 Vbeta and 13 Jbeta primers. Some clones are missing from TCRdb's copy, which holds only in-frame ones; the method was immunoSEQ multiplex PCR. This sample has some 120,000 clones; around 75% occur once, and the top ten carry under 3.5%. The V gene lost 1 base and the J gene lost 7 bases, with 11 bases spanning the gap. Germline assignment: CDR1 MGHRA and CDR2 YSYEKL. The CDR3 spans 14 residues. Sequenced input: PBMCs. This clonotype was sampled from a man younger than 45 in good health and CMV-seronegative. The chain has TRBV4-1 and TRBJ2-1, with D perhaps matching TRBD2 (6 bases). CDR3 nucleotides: TGCGCCAGCAGCCAAGTGGGGGAGGCGAATGAGCAGTTCTTC. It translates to CASSQVGEANEQFF.